This is a list of T cell receptor beta chains from one sample in a study of T cells in Graves' hyperthyroidism and ophthalmopathy. TCRdb reprocessed the multiplex PCR reads with MiXCR, giving one entry per CDR3 protein. The data show 200,000 or so distinct CDR3 sequences, with 17% seen just once and 40% to 65% held by the top ten. The sequencing sample was made of blood. The receptors come from a woman between 50 and 59 years old with Graves' hyperthyroidism. Each CDR3 is given with its conserved first and last residue. A D gene is named only where the DNA matches it firmly. Size is omitted from some rows. Given values are once, few, many or a class for expanded clones.

CASSQTGTSGSWGTDTQYF,TGTGCCAGCAGCCAAACCGGGACTAGCGGGAGTTGGGGCACAGATACGCAGTATTTT,TRBD2,TRBJ2-3,few,TRBV7-8,19
CSADRGNQPQHF,TGCAGTGCCGACAGGGGCAATCAGCCCCAGCATTTT,TRBD1,TRBJ1-5,few,TRBV20-1,12
CSARPGQGIYEQYF,TGCAGTGCTAGACCGGGACAGGGGATCTACGAGCAGTACTTC,TRBD1,TRBJ2-7,many,TRBV20-1,14
CASSIPDRANSGNTIYF,TGTGCCAGCAGCATTCCCGACAGGGCTAACTCTGGAAACACCATATATTTT,TRBD1,TRBJ1-3,NA,TRBV13,17
CASTLLVTSTDTQYF,TGTGCCAGCACCCTACTAGTGACTAGCACAGATACGCAGTATTTT,NA,TRBJ2-3,many,TRBV11-2,15
CASSFAGNAYNEQFF,TGTGCCAGCAGCTTTGCGGGAAACGCCTACAATGAGCAGTTCTTC,NA,TRBJ2-1,many,TRBV11-3,15
CASTLNSNQPQHF,TGTGCCAGCACCCTCAATAGCAATCAGCCCCAGCATTTT,NA,TRBJ1-5,NA,TRBV7-9,13
CASSLDGGIGETQYF,TGTGCCAGCAGCTTAGATGGCGGGATTGGGGAGACCCAGTACTTC,NA,TRBJ2-5,NA,TRBV11-1,15
CASYMDRPDEAFF,TGTGCCAGCTATATGGACAGGCCGGACGAGGCTTTCTTT,TRBD1,TRBJ1-1,NA,TRBV6-1,13
CASSLVENNSPLHF,TGTGCCAGCAGTTTGGTGGAAAATAATTCACCCCTCCACTTT,NA,TRBJ1-6,few,TRBV27,14
CASSLWDTLSGNTIYF,TGTGCCAGCAGTTTATGGGACACGCTCTCTGGAAACACCATATATTTT,NA,TRBJ1-3,many,TRBV28,16
CASRRGEKLFF,TGTGCCAGCAGACGGGGTGAAAAACTGTTTTTT,NA,TRBJ1-4,many,TRBV3-1,11
CASSLTSSGRSPYNEQFF,TGTGCCAGCAGCCTAACCTCTAGCGGGAGGAGTCCCTACAATGAGCAGTTCTTC,TRBD2,TRBJ2-1,few,TRBV12-3/TRBV12-4,18
CASRPDRRNTEAFF,TGTGCCAGCAGACCCGACAGGCGGAACACTGAAGCTTTCTTT,NA,TRBJ1-1,NA,TRBV7-9,14
CSARKPGLVDEQYF,TGCAGTGCTAGAAAACCGGGACTAGTCGACGAGCAGTACTTC,TRBD2,TRBJ2-7,NA,TRBV20-1,14
CAWSSLGNYYNEQFF,TGTGCCTGGAGTTCGTTAGGTAACTACTACAATGAGCAGTTCTTC,NA,TRBJ2-1,NA,TRBV30,15
CASSGTGGNTEAFF,TGTGCCAGCAGTGGGACAGGGGGGAACACTGAAGCTTTCTTT,TRBD1,TRBJ1-1,many,TRBV6-1,14
CAWRGQSRGTQYF,TGTGCCTGGAGGGGACAGTCGCGGGGTACGCAGTATTTT,NA,TRBJ2-3,many,TRBV30,13
CASSLGGLVNEQYF,TGCGCCAGCAGCTTGGGTGGGCTAGTAAACGAGCAGTACTTC,NA,TRBJ2-7,many,TRBV5-1,14
CASSVGGETQYF,TGTGCCAGCAGCGTAGGAGGGGAGACCCAGTACTTC,NA,TRBJ2-5,many,TRBV11-2,12
CASSVGQFNQPQHF,TGTGCCAGCAGTGTGGGACAGTTCAATCAGCCCCAGCATTTT,TRBD1,TRBJ1-5,many,TRBV6-1,14
CASSEALRDRGIAEQYF,TGTGCCAGCAGTGAAGCGCTTCGGGACAGGGGTATAGCCGAGCAGTACTTC,TRBD1,TRBJ2-7,many,TRBV6-1,17
CSARERAAPYNEQFF,TGCAGTGCTAGAGAGCGAGCGGCCCCCTACAATGAGCAGTTCTTC,NA,TRBJ2-1,many,TRBV20-1,15
CASSKEGLSYEQYF,TGCGCCAGCAGCAAAGAAGGCCTCTCCTACGAGCAGTACTTC,NA,TRBJ2-7,NA,TRBV5-1,14